The source of this T cell receptor beta chain is a study of blood T cell repertoires in COVID-19. In the study overall: The samples span acute and convalescent COVID-19 from the United States, Italy and Spain.

J gave up 7 bases and V 0 bases, and 8 bases lay outside the gene matches. Germline assignment: CDR1 GTSNPN and CDR2 SVGIG (reference sequence). The CDR3 is 16 amino acids. Original analysis: Estimates of nucleated cell counts were drawn from the amplification of reference gene primers. Produced via immunoSEQ multiplex PCR; TCRdb's table is partial and in-frame only. From that table come the V and J calls and clone size; the DNA was used to work out D and trimming. Altogether a few hundred thousand clones are present, approximately 82% being singletons, with the ten largest covering about 4.6%. The material sequenced was peripheral blood. The J gene is TRBJ1-6, the V gene TRBV30, with TRBD1 identical over 8 bases. The clonotype originates from a man aged 55-75 years who had recovered from COVID-19. The CDR3 nucleotides read TGTGCCTGGAGTGTCGGTGGGGCAGGGGGCAATTCACCCCTCCACTTT. Amino acids: CAWSVGGAGGNSPLHF.